A single sample is the source of the 5 T cell receptor beta chains below, sequenced in a study of blood T cell repertoires in COVID-19. Method: immunoSEQ multiplex PCR; TCRdb's copy keeps in-frame clones and lacks some. The top ten hold 1.7% of the sample, which has 280,000 or so clones, 90% seen once. Sequencing was carried out using PBMCs or T cells enriched from blood (not recorded which). The receptor source for this set is a woman aged 18-29 years with acute COVID-19.

The V and J genes are TRBV10-3 and TRBJ2-1; 16 bases match TRBD2. The germline V gene has CDR1 ENHRY and CDR2 SYGVKD. This CDR3 contains 18 residues. Trimming took 3 bases from V and 5 from J; bases not matched to a gene: 7. CDR3 region: CAISEWGLAGGENNEQFF. The CDR3 DNA reads TGTGCCATCAGTGAATGGGGACTAGCGGGAGGGGAAAACAATGAGCAGTTCTTC.

The chain links TRBV2 to TRBJ1-1; 8 nucleotides match TRBD1. Germline V gene data show CDR1 as SNHLY and CDR2 as FYNNEI. V lost 0 bases to trimming and J lost 10 bases; unmatched junction nucleotides: 4. This CDR3 has 13 residues. In nucleotides, the CDR3 is TGTGCCAGCAGTGAAGCGTATACAGGGGGAGCTTTCTTT. This sequence encodes CASSEAYTGGAFF.

V usage is TRBV18 and J usage is TRBJ2-2, with D maybe TRBD1 (5 bases). Trimming stripped 3 bases from V and 5 bases from J, with 10 bases between. This CDR3 has 14 amino acids. Germline V lookup: CDR1 KGHSH, CDR2 LQKENI. The CDR3 DNA follows: TGTGCCAGCTCACCGCTGGACAAGACCGGGGAGCTGTTTTTT. Translating gives CASSPLDKTGELFF.

The rearrangement links TRBV6-5 to TRBJ1-1; 7 bases fit TRBD1. J lost 3 bases, V lost 0 bases, and 1 base had no gene match. The CDR3 runs 14 residues. Germline CDR1 is MNHEY and CDR2 is SVGAGI. CDR3 DNA sequence: TGTGCCAGCAGTTACTCAGGGGGCTACACTGAAGCTTTCTTT. Translation: CASSYSGGYTEAFF.

The V and J genes are TRBV25-1 and TRBJ2-2; D perhaps matches TRBD1 (6 bases). The CDR3 runs to 15 residues. V was shortened by 3 bases and J by 7 bases, with 15 bases between the two germline ends. Germline assignment: CDR1 MGHDK and CDR2 SYGVNS. The CDR3 region is CASSDWPGESGELFF. For the CDR3, the DNA is TGTGCCAGCAGTGACTGGCCAGGGGAAAGCGGGGAGCTGTTTTTT.